The entry below gives a single T cell receptor beta chain sequence along with its context. These data originate in a study of T cell changes during pregnancy in multiple sclerosis. Sequencing was performed with immunoSEQ multiplex PCR; in TCRdb, only in-frame clones are kept and a portion is missing. The sample yields more than 45,000 clones, approximately 94% seen once. Germline CDR1 is SGHRS and CDR2 is YFSETQ. V was trimmed by 6 bases and J by 6 bases, leaving 15 bases between them. This CDR3 spans 14 amino acids. The sequencing used CD4+ T cells from peripheral blood mononuclear cells, collected in the second trimester of pregnancy. This chain connects TRBV5-1 to TRBJ2-2; possible D gene TRBD2, 6 bases. This TCR derives from a female donor with multiple sclerosis, enrolled in a pregnancy study. In DNA form, the CDR3 reads TGCGCCAGCACTTATGGTCCGGGAGCCGGGGAGCTGTTTTTT. Protein sequence: CASTYGPGAGELFF.